This T cell receptor beta chain was obtained from a study of T-cell memory formation after mild COVID-19. Study-wide context: TCR clusters were mostly donor specific. Regarding the study as a whole: Clones shrinking between day 15 and 85 showed a balanced CD4/CD8 split, and those that grew later tilted toward CD4+.

cDNA libraries for TCR alpha and TCR beta, carrying sample barcodes and UMIs, came from 5'RACE with constant-segment primers. A single record per CDR3 protein comes from TCRdb applying MiXCR to the 5' RACE reads. The table has over 55,000 distinct CDR3 sequences, 12% seen once; the top ten hold approximately 24%. This clonotype showed up many times. Its antigen is undetermined. This clonotype was obtained from a man aged 18 to 30 who had mild COVID-19 (a few samples of this study predate the infection). Cell type and time point are not known. Sequenced sample: PBMCs or a T cell subset sorted from them (not recorded which).

The CDR3 region is CASSRRTGGAEDYEQYF. As DNA, the CDR3 is TGTGCCAGCAGTCGTCGAACCGGGGGGGCCGAGGACTACGAGCAGTACTTC. This chain links TRBV6-5 with TRBJ2-7, with 8 nucleotides matching TRBD2. The germline V gene encodes CDR1 MNHEY and CDR2 SVGAGI. Trimming at V came to 5 bases and at J to 3 bases, leaving 15 bases not matched to a gene. The CDR3 has 17 residues.